This T cell receptor (beta chain) was sequenced in a study of shared clonotypes between healthy human individuals. The naive CD8 fraction comprised CD45RO-negative cells positively selected for CCR7 and excluded terminally differentiated effector memory CD45RA+ cells. TCRdb's copy holds only in-frame clones and misses some; the assay was immunoSEQ multiplex PCR. Among roughly 1,800,000 clones listed, about 95% were seen once. Sequencing used naive CD8+ T cells sorted from blood. The sequence derives from a young man in good health.

CDR3 in DNA: TGTGCCAGCAGCTTGGAGCTCAAGTACAATGAGCAGTTCTTC. It codes for CASSLELKYNEQFF. The chain has TRBV5-6 and TRBJ2-1; unclear D gene. The V end was cut by 0 bases, the J end by 4 bases, with 8 bases between. The CDR3 sequence is 14 residues long. From germline, CDR1 is SGHDT and CDR2 YYEEEE.